These 3 T cell receptor beta chains came from one sample sequenced in a study of blood T cells in healthy people across ages. For the second PCR, which ran for about 6 to 11 cycles, a sample-barcoded 5' primer and a J-beta primer mix were used. TCRdb re-analysed the 5' RACE reads in MiXCR, keeping a single row per CDR3 protein. This sample has 1.5 million to 2 million distinct CDR3 sequences, with over 25% found just once. The sequencing input was blood. These receptors came from a woman aged 25 to 45 in good health.

This chain connects TRBV4-1 to TRBJ1-1, with D perhaps matching TRBD1 (5 bases). The CDR3 is made up of 16 amino acids. V lost 3 bases to trimming and J lost 0 bases, with 14 bases between them. Germline CDR1 MGHRA, CDR2 YSYEKL. The CDR3 region is CASSQGVTEMNTEAFF. The CDR3 DNA reads as TGCGCCAGCAGCCAGGGGGTGACGGAAATGAACACTGAAGCTTTCTTT.

This clonotype showed up just a few times. The genes are TRBV5-6 and TRBJ2-1; maybe TRBD2 (6 bases). This CDR3 contains 16 residues. Trimming removed 0 bases at V and 3 bases at J, with 13 bases between. Germline values: CDR1 SGHDT, CDR2 YYEEEE. DNA for the CDR3: TGTGCCAGCAGCTTGGCCGCACTAGCCGGCTACAATGAGCAGTTCTTC. Translation: CASSLAALAGYNEQFF.

This clonotype came up many times. This rearrangement joins TRBV10-3 to TRBJ2-7; perhaps TRBD2 as D (6 bases). Deletions cut 1 base from V and 1 base from J, with 11 bases between. Germline V gives CDR1 ENHRY, CDR2 SYGVKD. CDR3 length: 15 amino acids. The CDR3 here is CAISEFTGTSYEQYF. CDR3 coding DNA: TGTGCCATCAGTGAGTTCACCGGGACTTCCTACGAGCAGTACTTC.